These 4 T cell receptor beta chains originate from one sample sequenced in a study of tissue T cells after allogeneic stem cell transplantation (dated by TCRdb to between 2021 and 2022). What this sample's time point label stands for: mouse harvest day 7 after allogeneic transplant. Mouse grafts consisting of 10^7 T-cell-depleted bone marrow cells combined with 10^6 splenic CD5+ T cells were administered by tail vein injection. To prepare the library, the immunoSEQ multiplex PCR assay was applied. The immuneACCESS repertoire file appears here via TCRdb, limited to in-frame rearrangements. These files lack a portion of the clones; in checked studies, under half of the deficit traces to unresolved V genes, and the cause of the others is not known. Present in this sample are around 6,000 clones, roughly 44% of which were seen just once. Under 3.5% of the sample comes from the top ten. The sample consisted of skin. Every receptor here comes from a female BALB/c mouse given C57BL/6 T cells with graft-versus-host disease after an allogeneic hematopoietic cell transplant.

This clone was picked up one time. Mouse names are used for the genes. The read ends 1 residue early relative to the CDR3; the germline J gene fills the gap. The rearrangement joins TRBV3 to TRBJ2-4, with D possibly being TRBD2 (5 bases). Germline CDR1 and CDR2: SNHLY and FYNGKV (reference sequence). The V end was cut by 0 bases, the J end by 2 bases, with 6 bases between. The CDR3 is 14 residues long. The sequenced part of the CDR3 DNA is TGTGCCAGCAGCTTAGCTGGGGTTCAAAACACCTTGTAC. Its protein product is CASSLAGVQNTLY. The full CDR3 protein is CASSLAGVQNTLYF.

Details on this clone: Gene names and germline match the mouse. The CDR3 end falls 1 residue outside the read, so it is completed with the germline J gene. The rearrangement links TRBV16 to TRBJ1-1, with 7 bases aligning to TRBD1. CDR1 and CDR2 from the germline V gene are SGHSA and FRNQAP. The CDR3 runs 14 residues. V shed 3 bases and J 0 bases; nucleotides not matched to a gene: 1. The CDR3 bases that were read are TGTGCAAGCAGCTTTCAGGGGGCAAACACAGAAGTCTTC. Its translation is CASSFQGANTEVF. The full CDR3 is CASSFQGANTEVFF.

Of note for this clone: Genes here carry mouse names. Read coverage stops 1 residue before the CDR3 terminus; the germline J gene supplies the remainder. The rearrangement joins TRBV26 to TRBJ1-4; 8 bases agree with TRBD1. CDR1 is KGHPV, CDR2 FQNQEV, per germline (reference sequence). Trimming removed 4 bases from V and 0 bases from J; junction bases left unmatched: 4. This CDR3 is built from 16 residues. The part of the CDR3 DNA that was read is TGTGCCAGCAGTCCCCGACAGGGGTTTTCCAACGAAAGATTATTT. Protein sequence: CASSPRQGFSNERLF. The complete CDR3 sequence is CASSPRQGFSNERLFF.

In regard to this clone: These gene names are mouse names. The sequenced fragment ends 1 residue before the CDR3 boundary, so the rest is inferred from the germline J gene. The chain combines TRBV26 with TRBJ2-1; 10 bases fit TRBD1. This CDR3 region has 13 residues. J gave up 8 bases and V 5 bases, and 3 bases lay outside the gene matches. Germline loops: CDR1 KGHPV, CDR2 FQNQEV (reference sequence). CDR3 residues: CASSWDRGTEQFF. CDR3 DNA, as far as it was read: TGTGCCAGCAGTTGGGACAGGGGAACTGAGCAGTTC.